The 16 T cell receptor beta chains given below trace back to one sample, sequenced in a study of regulatory T cells in long-lasting Graves disease. The time point: newly diagnosed GD, antithyroid drugs for less than 3 months. RNA isolated from PBMCs was used to make the TCR library. For TCR beta, libraries came from iRepertoire HTBI primers and Arm-PCR of CDR3 regions. One entry per CDR3 protein, called by TCRdb with MiXCR from the multiplex PCR reads. The sample has roughly 610,000 distinct CDR3 sequences, roughly 15% seen once. These same data were also listed under a study on T cells in Graves' hyperthyroidism and ophthalmopathy.

Sequencing used peripheral blood mononuclear cells (PBMCs), obtained at new diagnosis, from a patient treated with antithyroid drugs. Receptors originate from a man aged 18 to 30 with Graves disease.

This clonotype was counted only a few times. The gene calls are TRBV20-1 and TRBJ1-1, with a tentative D call TRBD1 (5 bases). Germline CDR1 DFQATT, CDR2 SNEGSKA (reference sequence). This CDR3 comprises 14 residues. Trimming cost V 3 bases and J 1 base, with 12 bases left between them. The DNA for the CDR3 is TGCAGTGCTAGGCCCGGACACAGGAACACTGAAGCTTTCTTT. Its protein product is CSARPGHRNTEAFF.

V is TRBV19 and J is TRBJ2-5; 7 bases map to TRBD2. Germline-derived CDR1 and CDR2 are LNHDA and SQIVND (reference sequence). The CDR3 length is 14 residues. J lost 3 bases, V lost 1 base, and 2 bases had no gene match. CDR3 sequence reads: CASSIGTSEETQYF. In nucleotides, the CDR3 is TGTGCCAGTAGTATAGGCACTAGCGAAGAGACCCAGTACTTC.

This clonotype appeared many times. The chain uses TRBV10-3 and TRBJ1-5, with TRBD1 matching 7 bases. J gave up 3 bases and V 8 bases, and 7 bases lay outside the gene matches. The CDR3 loop spans 14 amino acids. Germline V gene data show CDR1 as ENHRY and CDR2 as SYGVKD. In DNA, the CDR3 is TGTGCCATCGGACTAGACAGGGCCAATCAGCCCCAGCATTTT. Translating it yields CAIGLDRANQPQHF.

This chain connects TRBV29-1 to TRBJ2-5, with unresolved D. Trimming took 7 bases from V and 5 from J, leaving 11 bases between them. The germline V gene encodes CDR1 SQVTM and CDR2 ANQGSEA. This CDR3 has 11 amino acids. This CDR3 is CSAKFVETQYF. In nucleotides, the CDR3 is TGCAGCGCCAAGTTCGTGGAGACCCAGTACTTC.

This clonotype has a count of ten or more. The J gene is TRBJ2-2, the V gene TRBV12-3 or TRBV12-4; perhaps TRBD2 as D (6 bases). V lost 6 bases, J lost 3 bases, and 11 bases lay in between. The CDR3 runs 14 residues. The CDR3 DNA is TGTGCCAGCAGCGGGACTGCTGACACCGGGGAGCTGTTTTTT. Its protein product is CASSGTADTGELFF.

This clonotype was counted at least ten times. The chain couples TRBV18 to TRBJ1-5; no firm D call. The CDR3 runs to 12 residues. Trimming stripped 2 bases from V and 8 bases from J, with 7 bases between. The germline V gene encodes CDR1 KGHSH and CDR2 LQKENI. As DNA, the CDR3 is TGTGCCAGCTCACCAGGGGATGAGCCCCAGCATTTT. This gives the protein CASSPGDEPQHF.

The chain is built from TRBV5-1 and TRBJ2-7; TRBD1 agrees at 7 bases. With V trimmed by 3 bases and J by 9 bases, 12 bases remained unmatched. Germline V gives CDR1 SGHRS, CDR2 YFSETQ. This CDR3 region has 14 residues. CDR3 amino acids: CASSYEGAQEWQYF. The CDR3 nucleotides are TGCGCCAGCAGCTATGAGGGGGCCCAGGAATGGCAGTACTTC.

This clonotype occurred many times. V gene TRBV7-6 combines with J gene TRBJ2-3; D ambiguous. The CDR3 length is 18 residues. The V and J ends lost 0 bases and 2 bases respectively, with 18 bases between them. CDR1 and CDR2 from the germline V gene are SGHVS and FNYEAQ. Here the CDR3 DNA reads TGTGCCAGCAGCTTAGCGGTGGTCGACCAGCCATCCACAGATACGCAGTATTTT. Translated: CASSLAVVDQPSTDTQYF. Full variable domain (rest looked up from reference TRBV7-6 and TRBJ2-3): GAGVSQSPRYKVTKRGQDVALRCDPISGHVSLYWYRQALGQGPEFLTYFNYEAQQDKSGLPNDRFSAERPEGSISTLTIQRTEQRDSAMYRCASSLAVVDQPSTDTQYFGPGTRLTVL.

This clonotype showed up many times. The gene calls are TRBV7-9 and TRBJ2-1, with TRBD2 as a possible D gene (7 bases). Germline assignment: CDR1 SEHNR and CDR2 FQNEAQ (reference sequence). With 5 bases removed from V and 13 bases from J, the gap between germline ends came to 15 bases. This CDR3 has 12 residues. The CDR3: CASSVEGGSQFF. CDR3 DNA sequence: TGTGCCAGCAGCGTTGAGGGGGGGTCCCAGTTCTTC.

This clonotype was found once. Possible read error: a much larger clone is one base away. No conserved phenylalanine or tryptophan ends this CDR3, so it is likely a read error. The chain has TRBV27 and TRBJ2-3; D gene uncertain. Germline V gene data show CDR1 as MNHEY and CDR2 as SMNVEV (reference sequence). The CDR3 spans 14 residues. V gave up 3 bases and J gave up 0 bases, with 7 bases separating them. The CDR3, as DNA: TGTGCCAGCAGTTTTCGTCCAAGCACAGATACGCAGTATTCT. Translation gives CASSFRPSTDTQYS.

This clonotype was seen a handful of times. The rearrangement joins TRBV28 to TRBJ1-2, with TRBD1 matching 8 bases. J was trimmed by 6 bases and V by 8 bases; bases with no gene match: 17. Germline V lookup: CDR1 MDHEN, CDR2 SYDVKM. The CDR3 spans 16 residues. The CDR3 loop is CASLPGGTGLLHGYTF. CDR3 coding DNA: TGTGCCAGCCTCCCCGGGGGGACAGGCCTACTCCATGGCTACACCTTC.

The chain links TRBV6-1 to TRBJ2-5; 9 bases are shared with TRBD2. Germline loops: CDR1 MNHNS, CDR2 SASEGT. The CDR3 spans 15 residues. V lost 6 bases to trimming and J lost 5 bases; unmatched junction nucleotides: 10. CDR3 amino acids: CASRSRGRGLETQYF. The CDR3 bases are TGTGCCAGCAGATCCCGCGGGAGGGGACTGGAGACCCAGTACTTC.

This clonotype was picked up a small number of times. The chain links TRBV29-1 to TRBJ2-7, with 9 positions matching TRBD1. The ends lost 5 bases at V and 5 bases at J; junction bases unmatched: 10. CDR1 and CDR2 (germline): SQVTM, ANQGSEA. The CDR3 is made up of 14 amino acids. The CDR3: CSVSGTGIGDEQYF. The CDR3 DNA is TGCAGCGTTTCCGGGACAGGGATCGGCGACGAGCAGTACTTC.

This clonotype was recorded a few times. The rearrangement joins TRBV3-1 to TRBJ2-7; TRBD2 matches at 11 bases. CDR3 length equals 19 residues. J gave up 0 bases and V 5 bases, and 15 bases lay outside the gene matches. Germline lookup yields CDR1 LGHDT and CDR2 YNNKEL (reference sequence). DNA of the CDR3: TGTGCCAGCAGCTTTTCACTACTAGCGGGAGATTCCGACTCCTACGAGCAGTACTTC. Amino acid sequence: CASSFSLLAGDSDSYEQYF.

This clonotype was counted at least ten times. V is TRBV3-1 and J is TRBJ2-5; tentative D call: TRBD2 (6 bases). There are 15 residues in the CDR3. V lost 0 bases, J lost 5 bases, and 13 bases lay in between. Germline V gene sequence: CDR1 LGHDT, CDR2 YNNKEL (reference sequence). As DNA, the CDR3 is TGTGCCAGCAGCCAAGATCGGGCTAGCGATGAGACCCAGTACTTC. Translated: CASSQDRASDETQYF.

This clonotype was counted many times. The chain is built from TRBV12-3 or TRBV12-4 and TRBJ1-1; D gene ambiguous. This CDR3 is 12 amino acids long. Trimming cost V 5 bases and J 5 bases, with 9 bases left between them. In nucleotides, the CDR3 is TGTGCCAGCAGTAGATTTCGAACTGAAGCTTTCTTT. The encoded protein is CASSRFRTEAFF.